This is a list of T cell receptor beta chains from one sample in a study of regulatory T cells in long-lasting Graves disease. TCRdb independently ran MiXCR on the multiplex PCR reads; one entry per CDR3 protein. The table has some 490,000 distinct CDR3 sequences, about 12% seen once. These same records also appear under a second study, on T cells in Graves' hyperthyroidism and ophthalmopathy.

The material sequenced was peripheral blood mononuclear cells (PBMCs), taken at new diagnosis, from a patient treated with antithyroid drugs. Receptors were obtained from a young woman with Graves disease. The CDR3 runs from the conserved cysteine through the conserved F or W. D genes are given only for firm matches. Clone size, where shown, is once, few, many, or a class for clones that have expanded.

clone_size: many; v_call: TRBV6-2/TRBV6-3; j_call: TRBJ2-1; d_call: TRBD2; cdr3_nt: TGTGCCAGCAGTTTAGCGGGAGCCCCCACCAATGAGCAGTTCTTC; cdr3_aa: CASSLAGAPTNEQFF
clone_size: many; v_call: TRBV19; j_call: TRBJ1-6; d_call: -; cdr3_nt: TGTGCCAGTAGTATCTCACAGCATAATTCACCCCTCCACTTT; cdr3_aa: CASSISQHNSPLHF
clone_size: -; v_call: TRBV3-1; j_call: TRBJ1-6; d_call: -; cdr3_nt: TGTGCCAGCAGCCAAGATTGGGGTCCCCACTATAATTCACCCCTCCACTTT; cdr3_aa: CASSQDWGPHYNSPLHF
clone_size: -; v_call: TRBV7-9; j_call: TRBJ2-5; d_call: -; cdr3_nt: TGTGCCAGCAGCACCATCACGGAAATAAAGACCCAGTACTTC; cdr3_aa: CASSTITEIKTQYF
clone_size: many; v_call: TRBV3-1; j_call: TRBJ2-7; d_call: -; cdr3_nt: TGTGCCAGCAGCCCACGCGGGACAGCCAGAACCTACGAGCAGTACTTC; cdr3_aa: CASSPRGTARTYEQYF
clone_size: many; v_call: TRBV7-6; j_call: TRBJ1-1; d_call: TRBD1; cdr3_nt: TGTGCCAGCAGCTTAGTAGAACAGGGGGTCACTGAAGCTTTCTTT; cdr3_aa: CASSLVEQGVTEAFF
clone_size: few; v_call: TRBV13; j_call: TRBJ2-7; d_call: -; cdr3_nt: TGTGCCAGCAGCTTAGGGACAGGCTGGGGGTTGAGGTCCTACGAGCAGTACTTC; cdr3_aa: CASSLGTGWGLRSYEQYF
clone_size: few; v_call: TRBV12-3/TRBV12-4; j_call: TRBJ1-5; d_call: -; cdr3_nt: TGTGCCAGCAGTTTAGCGTTGCAGACCTATAGCAATCAGCCCCAGCATTTT; cdr3_aa: CASSLALQTYSNQPQHF
clone_size: many; v_call: TRBV10-3; j_call: TRBJ2-2; d_call: TRBD2; cdr3_nt: TGTGCCATCAGTGGTTTACTAGCGGGCGACACCGGGGAGCTGTTTTTT; cdr3_aa: CAISGLLAGDTGELFF
clone_size: -; v_call: TRBV19; j_call: TRBJ2-1; d_call: -; cdr3_nt: TGTGCCAGTAGTATTCCGGGTACTAGGGCCTACAATGAGCAGTTCTTC; cdr3_aa: CASSIPGTRAYNEQFF
clone_size: -; v_call: TRBV19; j_call: TRBJ2-2; d_call: TRBD2; cdr3_nt: TGTGCCAGTAGTCTAGCGGGTCCCACCGGGGAGCTGTTTTTT; cdr3_aa: CASSLAGPTGELFF
clone_size: -; v_call: TRBV27; j_call: TRBJ2-1; d_call: TRBD2; cdr3_nt: TGTGCCAGCAGTTCATACGGAAGAATAGCGGGAGGAGGGAATGAGCAGTTCTTC; cdr3_aa: CASSSYGRIAGGGNEQFF
clone_size: many; v_call: TRBV7-2; j_call: TRBJ1-2; d_call: -; cdr3_nt: TGTGCCAGCAGCCGTACAGTTAACTATGGCTACACCTTC; cdr3_aa: CASSRTVNYGYTF
clone_size: few; v_call: TRBV24-1; j_call: TRBJ1-1; d_call: TRBD1; cdr3_nt: TGTGCCGCCAGTGACCGACAGGGAGGAGCTGAAGCTTTCTTT; cdr3_aa: CAASDRQGGAEAFF
clone_size: few; v_call: TRBV6-2/TRBV6-3; j_call: TRBJ1-4; d_call: -; cdr3_nt: TGTGCCAGCAGTTTCAGACAGGCCTCAACTAATGAAAAACTGTTTTTT; cdr3_aa: CASSFRQASTNEKLFF
clone_size: many; v_call: TRBV30; j_call: TRBJ2-3; d_call: TRBD2; cdr3_nt: TGTGCCTGGAGTGTCACTAGCGGGATATTGAAAGATACGCAGTATTTT; cdr3_aa: CAWSVTSGILKDTQYF
clone_size: many; v_call: TRBV5-1; j_call: TRBJ2-7; d_call: TRBD1; cdr3_nt: TGCGCCAGCAGCCCCGACAGGGAATACGAGCAGTACTTC; cdr3_aa: CASSPDREYEQYF
clone_size: few; v_call: TRBV20-1; j_call: TRBJ2-2; d_call: -; cdr3_nt: TGCAGTGCTAGAGGGGCGAGCACCGGGGAGCTGTTTTTT; cdr3_aa: CSARGASTGELFF
clone_size: many; v_call: TRBV2; j_call: TRBJ2-1; d_call: TRBD2; cdr3_nt: TGTGCCAGCCGTATTAGCGGGATCGATGAGCAGTTCTTC; cdr3_aa: CASRISGIDEQFF
clone_size: many; v_call: TRBV2; j_call: TRBJ2-5; d_call: -; cdr3_nt: TGTGCCAGCAGTGATAGGACAGTCCAAGAGACCCAGTACTTC; cdr3_aa: CASSDRTVQETQYF
clone_size: many; v_call: TRBV6-1; j_call: TRBJ2-5; d_call: TRBD2; cdr3_nt: TGTGCCAGCAGTGAAGTGATATCGGGAGGGCCCAATCGAGAGACCCAGTACTTC; cdr3_aa: CASSEVISGGPNRETQYF
clone_size: many; v_call: TRBV20-1; j_call: TRBJ1-1; d_call: -; cdr3_nt: TGCAGTGCCGCACGACCTCTTGGTGGCACTGAAGCTTTCTTT; cdr3_aa: CSAARPLGGTEAFF
clone_size: few; v_call: TRBV7-9; j_call: TRBJ2-7; d_call: TRBD1; cdr3_nt: TGTGCCAGCAGCTTAGGAGCGGACAGGGGCAGCTCCTACGAGCAGTACTTC; cdr3_aa: CASSLGADRGSSYEQYF